The rows below give T cell receptor beta chains drawn from one sample of a study of blood T cell repertoires in COVID-19. The table came from immunoSEQ multiplex PCR; TCRdb's copy has only in-frame clones and leaves some out. The table has about 240,000 clones, about 84% seen once. Sequencing used peripheral blood. Source of these receptors: an elderly man with acute or convalescent COVID-19. The CDR3 runs from the conserved cysteine through the conserved F or W. A D gene is named only where the DNA matches it firmly. Expanded clones get a size class; other rows say once, few or many, or leave the size out.

CDR3 protein	CDR3 DNA	D gene	clone size	J gene	V gene
CASSESYAAVRRDEQYF	TGCGCCAGCAGTGAGTCGTATGCGGCAGTCCGGAGGGACGAGCAGTACTTC	NA	NA	TRBJ2-7	TRBV10-1
CASSLSPLAGGYNEQFF	TGCGCCAGCAGCTTGTCCCCACTAGCGGGAGGCTACAATGAGCAGTTCTTC	TRBD2	many	TRBJ2-1	TRBV5-1
CSVEAGGYNEQFF	TGCAGCGTTGAGGCGGGTGGGTACAATGAGCAGTTCTTC	NA	NA	TRBJ2-1	TRBV29-1
CASSLAGGTNEKLFF	TGCGCCAGCAGCTTGGCAGGGGGAACTAATGAAAAACTGTTTTTT	TRBD1	NA	TRBJ1-4	TRBV5-1
CASSQEPRGTGNTEAFF	TGTGCCAGCAGCCAAGAGCCTCGCGGGACAGGGAACACTGAAGCTTTCTTT	TRBD1	NA	TRBJ1-1	TRBV4-2
CASSLERAAITDTQYF	TGCGCCAGCAGCTTGGAACGCGCGGCCATCACAGATACGCAGTATTTT	NA	once	TRBJ2-3	TRBV5-1
CATGQNSGNTIYF	TGTGCCACCGGACAAAACTCTGGAAACACCATATATTTT	NA	NA	TRBJ1-3	TRBV10-3
CASSQGRQGQGRGGDTQYF	TGTGCCAGCAGCCAAGGGAGACAGGGCCAAGGGCGCGGCGGAGATACGCAGTATTTT	TRBD1	NA	TRBJ2-3	TRBV14
CASSSGLTSGNTIYF	TGTGCCAGCAGTTCCGGACTGACCTCTGGAAACACCATATATTTT	NA	NA	TRBJ1-3	TRBV6-5
CASSPRRGSNQPQHF	TGTGCCAGCAGTCCCCGGAGGGGAAGCAATCAGCCCCAGCATTTT	NA	NA	TRBJ1-5	TRBV28
CASSQGVGQPQHF	TGCGCCAGCAGCCAAGGGGTTGGTCAGCCCCAGCATTTT	NA	NA	TRBJ1-5	TRBV10-1
CASSLDTLTDTQYF	TGTGCCAGCAGCCTCGATACTCTCACAGATACGCAGTATTTT	NA	NA	TRBJ2-3	TRBV7-3
CASSQGLAGETQYF	TGTGCCAGCTCCCAGGGACTAGCGGGAGAGACCCAGTACTTC	TRBD2	NA	TRBJ2-5	TRBV18
CASSVTGLLDYGYTF	TGTGCCAGCAGCGTTACAGGGTTACTAGACTATGGCTACACCTTC	NA	once	TRBJ1-2	TRBV2
CASSGQGGTEAFF	TGTGCCAGCAGTGGACAGGGGGGCACTGAAGCTTTCTTT	TRBD1	NA	TRBJ1-1	TRBV25-1
CASSPPTGVRTEAFF	TGTGCCAGCTCACCCCCTACAGGGGTAAGGACTGAAGCTTTCTTT	TRBD1	once	TRBJ1-1	TRBV18
CASSWGRLNGEETQYF	TGCGCCAGCAGCTGGGGGAGGCTAAATGGAGAAGAGACCCAGTACTTC	NA	NA	TRBJ2-5	TRBV5-1
CASSLAGGTGELFF	TGTGCCAGCAGTCTAGCGGGAGGCACCGGGGAGCTGTTTTTT	TRBD2	NA	TRBJ2-2	TRBV5-4
CASSRTSGSYNTGELFF	TGTGCCAGCAGCCGGACTAGCGGGTCTTACAACACCGGGGAGCTGTTTTTT	TRBD2	once	TRBJ2-2	TRBV3-1/TRBV3-2
CASTPQGQINTEAFF	TGTGCCAGCACTCCGCAGGGACAGATTAACACTGAAGCTTTCTTT	TRBD1	NA	TRBJ1-1	TRBV6-5
CASSVVRGAEAFF	TGTGCCAGCAGTGTTGTCAGGGGAGCTGAAGCTTTCTTT	NA	NA	TRBJ1-1	TRBV25-1
CARGKGGQTYEQYF	TGTGCAAGGGGTAAGGGGGGACAGACTTACGAGCAGTACTTC	NA	NA	TRBJ2-7	TRBV12-2
CASENRGMGGYGYTF	TGTGCCAGCGAAAACAGGGGGATGGGGGGCTATGGCTACACCTTC	TRBD1	NA	TRBJ1-2	TRBV28
CASSPPGYNEQFF	TGTGCCAGCAGCCCACCAGGGTACAATGAGCAGTTCTTC	NA	NA	TRBJ2-1	TRBV5-4
CSVEEGGELTEQYF	TGCAGCGTTGAAGAGGGGGGTGAGCTAACCGAGCAGTACTTC	NA	NA	TRBJ2-7	TRBV29-1
CASSRTGGRDTGELFF	TGTGCCAGCAGTCGGACAGGGGGTAGGGACACCGGGGAGCTGTTTTTT	TRBD1	NA	TRBJ2-2	TRBV6-2/TRBV6-3
CASSIDRTARSGNTIYF	TGTGCCAGTAGTATAGATCGGACAGCCCGCTCTGGAAACACCATATATTTT	NA	few	TRBJ1-3	TRBV19
CASSGGQINYGYTF	TGTGCCAGCAGCGGAGGACAGATTAACTATGGCTACACCTTC	NA	NA	TRBJ1-2	TRBV2
CSVDSYEQFF	TGCAGCGTTGATAGCTATGAGCAGTTCTTC	NA	NA	TRBJ2-1	TRBV29-1
CASSQVADPYEQYF	TGTGCCAGTAGTCAGGTAGCGGATCCCTACGAGCAGTACTTC	NA	NA	TRBJ2-7	TRBV19
CASSLEPQVMNTEAFF	TGCGCCAGCAGCTTGGAACCCCAGGTGATGAACACTGAAGCTTTCTTT	NA	once	TRBJ1-1	TRBV5-1
CASSRTALNTEAFF	TGCGCCAGCAGCCGGACAGCGCTGAACACTGAAGCTTTCTTT	NA	NA	TRBJ1-1	TRBV5-1
CASSPQTSSNEQFF	TGCGCCAGCAGCCCACAGACTAGCTCCAATGAGCAGTTCTTC	TRBD2	NA	TRBJ2-1	TRBV4-1
CASSWDRGRIGGELFF	TGTGCCAGCAGTTGGGACAGGGGAAGAATTGGCGGGGAGCTGTTTTTT	TRBD1	NA	TRBJ2-2	TRBV27
CASSYSQDGFNSPLHF	TGTGCCAGCAGTTACTCACAGGACGGCTTTAATTCACCCCTCCACTTT	NA	NA	TRBJ1-6	TRBV6-5
CASSFSGNWRELSYNEQFF	TGTGCCAGCAGCTTTTCGGGTAACTGGCGGGAGCTTTCCTACAATGAGCAGTTCTTC	TRBD2	NA	TRBJ2-1	TRBV7-9
CASGSGEPSQPQHF	TGTGCCAGCGGTTCAGGGGAGCCCAGCCAGCCCCAGCATTTT	NA	once	TRBJ1-5	TRBV28
CASSYAGSRGNTIYF	TGTGCCAGCAGTTACGCGGGGAGTCGTGGAAACACCATATATTTT	NA	NA	TRBJ1-3	TRBV6-5
CASSPGTSGSRETQYF	TGCGCCAGCAGCCCCGGGACTAGCGGGAGCCGGGAGACCCAGTACTTC	TRBD2	NA	TRBJ2-5	TRBV5-1
CASSIGAQGPRTDTQYF	TGTGCCAGTAGTATAGGAGCACAGGGCCCGAGGACAGATACGCAGTATTTT	NA	NA	TRBJ2-3	TRBV19